This TCR beta chain appears in the sequencing data of a study of spatial heterogeneity in lung cancer (dated by TCRdb to the late 2010s). Regarding the research as a whole: Beta-chain transcripts were consistently detected in greater numbers than alpha-chain transcripts, which likely reflected higher beta-chain transcript abundance. TCR transcript counts in tumor regions correlated strongly with a T cell transcriptional module score from matched bulk RNA-seq. In the raw uncorrected reads, each unique combination of TCR and UMI appeared more than ten times on average. In non-small cell lung cancer, the study made a quantitative comparison of TCR alpha and beta repertoires among multiple tumor regions, matched nontumor lung and blood. Nonsynonymous mutation counts, determined by whole-exome sequencing of tumor tissue, were related to features of the TCR repertoire. Both alpha and beta chains were TCR-sequenced in around 220 tumor regions, roughly 70 matched nontumor lung samples and roughly 50 PBMC samples obtained at surgery. The paper as a whole reports these results and caveats: The count of ubiquitous expanded TCRs correlated with the count of ubiquitous nonsynonymous mutations, and the count of regional expanded TCRs correlated with the count of regional nonsynonymous mutations. The tumor nonsynonymous mutation count correlated with the number of expanded intratumoral alpha and beta TCRs. Estimated TCR-seq coverage of tumor T cells was only around 7.1% for alpha chains and about 13% for beta chains. Confirming at a functional level the hypothesis that regional TCRs recognize regional mutations was considered to require additional single-cell paired TCR alpha and beta sequencing.

Receptor amplification or capture employed 5' RACE. TCRdb lists the instrument as NextSeq 500. To allow correction of PCR and sequencing errors, the TCR library protocol tagged every TCR cDNA molecule with a unique molecular identifier. In the source study's methods: Decombinator tools were used for TCR identification, UMI-based error correction and CDR3 extraction. TCRs above a frequency of 2 per 1,000, corresponding to the top 1% of the tumor frequency distribution, were defined as expanded. Expanded tumor TCRs were classed as regional if statistically deemed absent (corrected P<0.05) from at least one tumor region, otherwise ubiquitous. Renyi diversity was computed with the R vegan package after each repertoire had been subsampled 100 times to 5,000 TCRs. CDR3 similarity networks were built from amino acid triplet string-kernel similarity, with CDR3s being connected when pairwise similarity was above 0.82. TCRdb passed the public sequencing reads through fastp at Q25 and MiXCR, retaining productive beta sequences. Identical CDR3 proteins give one entry, which carries the most common genes and DNA. The V and J calls shown here were made by TCRdb, not taken from the authors' results. The table for this sample lists under 20,000 distinct CDR3 sequences; roughly 9% of them were counted only once. The ten largest account for about 20% of the sample.

The time point label on this specimen signifies: sample taken at primary tumor resection. Samples were obtained from around 72 patients with early-stage, untreated non-small cell lung cancer from the lung TRACERx cohort. Whole RNA extracted from tumor and nontumor lung tissue, or from cryopreserved PBMC samples, was used for TCR sequencing without cell sorting. A patient was chosen for TCR sequencing only when enough RNA was available from at least two tumor regions. Before being selected, tumor and adjacent nontumor lung specimens were reviewed by a lung pathologist. This clonotype was detected many times. The specificity of this receptor is unknown. No much larger clone is present one base from it, and per-base qualities are unavailable. Since it is a stray read in a library aimed at alpha chains, this beta chain has a size that is not meaningful. V and J are truncated by 4 bases and 6 bases respectively, leaving an intervening sequence of 18 bases. Reading from cysteine to phenylalanine, the CDR3 counts 16 amino acids. The sequence is cut down to CDR3 DNA, 48 bases in frame from base 1. The germline V gene (reference sequence) provides CDR1 LNHDA and CDR2 SQIVND.

The sequence joins TRBV19 to TRBJ2-2; the D gene identity is not certain. This TCR was recovered from a female donor with early-stage non-small cell lung cancer. The sequenced sample was lung tumor tissue, obtained at surgery. In nucleotide form, the sequence is TGTGCCAGTAGTAGATTAAGAGAAATAGTCGCCGGGGAGCTGTTTTTT. Its translation is CASSRLREIVAGELFF. The CDR3 plus the reference TRBV19 and TRBJ2-2 genes for the other parts give the full variable domain: DGGITQSPKYLFRKEGQNVTLSCEQNLNHDAMYWYRQDPGQGLRLIYYSQIVNDFQKGDIAEGYSVSREKKESFPLTVTSAQKNPTAFYLCASSRLREIVAGELFFGEGSRLTVL.